Listed below are T cell receptor beta chains from one sample, sequenced in a study of identical twins. TCRdb reanalysed the 5' RACE reads using MiXCR and keeps one entry per CDR3 protein. The profile shows about 150,000 distinct CDR3 sequences, 3.5% of them singletons. Sequencing was performed on memory T cells sorted from blood. The origin of the receptors is a man between 18 and 35 years old in good health. Both conserved end residues are part of each CDR3. A D gene is named only where the DNA matches it firmly. Rows give clone size only sometimes, using once, few, many, or a class for an expanded clone.

TRBV6-2/TRBV6-3	TRBD1	TRBJ1-1	many	TGTGCCAGCAGCCTCGCCGGACAGGGGTGGTCGTACACTGAAGCTTTCTTT	CASSLAGQGWSYTEAFF
TRBV28	-	TRBJ2-7	few	TGTGCCAGCAGACAGGGAGGGTACGAGCAGTACTTC	CASRQGGYEQYF
TRBV2	TRBD2	TRBJ2-3	-	TGTGCCAGCCGACTAGCGGGATTATTGGGTACGCAGTATTTT	CASRLAGLLGTQYF
TRBV28	-	TRBJ2-3	many	TGTGCCAGCAGTTTATTTGACGATACGCAGTATTTT	CASSLFDDTQYF
TRBV5-6	-	TRBJ1-1	many	TGTGCCAGCAGTTCTCTGACAGGGAACACTGAAGCTTTCTTT	CASSSLTGNTEAFF
TRBV19	TRBD1	TRBJ1-4	many	TGTGCCAGTAGGCCGGGACAGGGGCGTGAAAAACTGTTTTTT	CASRPGQGREKLFF
TRBV12-3/TRBV12-4	-	TRBJ2-1	many	TGTGCCAGCAGTTTAGCGCTACTAGCCGCTGAGCAGTTCTTC	CASSLALLAAEQFF
TRBV9	-	TRBJ2-1	many	TGTGCCAGCAGCGTATACCCTCAGGTTGGGGTCAATGAGCAGTTCTTC	CASSVYPQVGVNEQFF
TRBV7-9	-	TRBJ2-3	many	TGTGCCAGCAGCTTACGGCTGGACCGCGGAACAGATACGCAGTATTTT	CASSLRLDRGTDTQYF
TRBV11-3	TRBD2	TRBJ2-1	few	TGTGCCAGCAGCGGACGGACTAGCGGATTCCTCAATGAGCAGTTCTTC	CASSGRTSGFLNEQFF
TRBV5-1	TRBD1	TRBJ1-2	few	TGCGCCAGCAGCTTAGGCGGACAGGGAAGGGGCTACACCTTC	CASSLGGQGRGYTF
TRBV5-1	-	TRBJ2-7	many	TGCGCCAGCAGCTCAGGAAACTACGAGCAGTACTTC	CASSSGNYEQYF
TRBV7-2	TRBD1	TRBJ1-4	-	TGTGCCAGCAGCTTATATAGCGTGGGACAGTCTAATGAAAAACTGTTTTTT	CASSLYSVGQSNEKLFF
TRBV12-3/TRBV12-4	-	TRBJ1-1	many	TGTGCCAGCAGACCCACAGGAGATGGCACTGAAGCTTTCTTT	CASRPTGDGTEAFF
TRBV25-1	TRBD1	TRBJ2-3	many	TGTGCCAGCAGAGTCCGGGACAGGGGCACAGATACGCAGTATTTT	CASRVRDRGTDTQYF
TRBV20-1	-	TRBJ2-5	many	TGCAGTGCTAGATTAAGCGGAGCGCCAGGGGCCCAGTACTTC	CSARLSGAPGAQYF
TRBV15	-	TRBJ2-1	many	TGTGCCACCAGCAGAGAGCCTGAAGGGATCGAGCAGTTCTTC	CATSREPEGIEQFF
TRBV19	-	TRBJ2-1	few	TGTGCCAGTAAGAGGGCTAGCGAGCAAAATGAGCAGTTCTTC	CASKRASEQNEQFF
TRBV5-5	TRBD1	TRBJ1-4	many	TGTGCCAGCAGTTTGACAGGGCAAACTAATGAAAAACTGTTTTTT	CASSLTGQTNEKLFF
TRBV20-1	TRBD2	TRBJ2-3	many	TGCAGTGCGAAGAGACTAGCGGGGCCTGTGGATACGCAGTATTTT	CSAKRLAGPVDTQYF
TRBV3-1	-	TRBJ2-7	many	TGTGCCAGCAGCCTCCGAATGGCCTACGAGCAGTACTTC	CASSLRMAYEQYF
TRBV5-1	-	TRBJ2-4	-	TGCGCCAGCAGCCCCGGACTAGCCAAAAACATTCAGTACTTC	CASSPGLAKNIQYF
TRBV7-3	TRBD1	TRBJ2-7	many	TGTGCCAGCAGCGCCCGACAGGGAGTACCCTACGAGCAGTACTTC	CASSARQGVPYEQYF
TRBV5-1	TRBD2	TRBJ2-2	many	TGCGCCAGCAGCTTGGCCGTGCAGGGCAGCGGGGAGCCCTTTTTT	CASSLAVQGSGEPFF
TRBV6-2/TRBV6-3	-	TRBJ1-2	many	TGTGCCAGCAGTTACTCGACGTCAGGGAGCTATGGCTACACCTTC	CASSYSTSGSYGYTF
TRBV20-1	-	TRBJ2-1	many	TGCAGTGCTAGAGATGAGAGCCTCTACAATGAGCAGTTCTTC	CSARDESLYNEQFF
TRBV15	-	TRBJ1-5	many	TGTGCCACCAGGAAGCCGGGACTGCGATTCTCGCCCCAGCATTTT	CATRKPGLRFSPQHF
TRBV5-4	-	TRBJ2-1	few	TGTGCCAGCAGCCTTCCAAAAGGGGGGCATGAGCAGTTCTTC	CASSLPKGGHEQFF
TRBV7-2	-	TRBJ2-2	many	TGTGCCAGCAGCTTAGAGGGGGGCCGAGGGGAGCTGTTTTTT	CASSLEGGRGELFF
TRBV15	-	TRBJ1-3	many	TGTGCCACCAGCAGAGAGCGGGGATCGGGATTCAGGGCAAACACCATATATTTT	CATSRERGSGFRANTIYF
TRBV9	-	TRBJ2-1	many	TGTGCCAGCAGCGCCCACCCGACGGGGGAGAATGAGCAGTTCTTC	CASSAHPTGENEQFF
TRBV20-1	-	TRBJ2-7	many	TGCAGTGCTAGTGCCGGGACCTACGAGCAGTACTTC	CSASAGTYEQYF
TRBV11-1	TRBD1	TRBJ2-3	many	TGTGCCAGCAGCATAGACAGGGTCACAGATACGCAGTATTTT	CASSIDRVTDTQYF
TRBV2	TRBD1	TRBJ1-4	many	TGTGCCAGCAGAATAGACAGGGCGGTTGAAAAACTGTTTTTT	CASRIDRAVEKLFF
TRBV7-8	TRBD2	TRBJ2-3	many	TGTGCCAGCAGCTTATCCCTGACTAGCGGGCGTACAGATACGCAGTATTTT	CASSLSLTSGRTDTQYF
TRBV5-8	-	TRBJ1-1	many	TGTGCCAGCAGCCTCGACTTTAACCGGGAAGCTTTCTTT	CASSLDFNREAFF
TRBV29-1	TRBD1	TRBJ2-2	many	TGCAGCGTGTTCCGGGACAGGGCCACCGGGGAGCTGTTTTTT	CSVFRDRATGELFF
TRBV5-1	TRBD2	TRBJ2-2	many	TGCGCCAGCAGCTTACTAGCGGGATTGGAGAGGGAGCTGTTTTTT	CASSLLAGLERELFF
TRBV12-3/TRBV12-4	-	TRBJ2-3	many	TGTGCCAGCAGTTTCCGCAGCACAGATACGCAGTATTTT	CASSFRSTDTQYF
TRBV6-2/TRBV6-3	-	TRBJ1-5	many	TGTGCCAGCAGGGCCGACGGGAATAGCAATCAGCCCCAGCATTTT	CASRADGNSNQPQHF
TRBV12-5	TRBD2	TRBJ2-1	-	TGTGCTAGTGGTCGGAGGGAGGGCCGGAATGAGCAGTTCTTC	CASGRREGRNEQFF
TRBV15	-	TRBJ2-4	few	TGTGCCACCAGCAGAGATGGGCTAGGAGGGAGGTACTTC	CATSRDGLGGRYF
TRBV6-1	-	TRBJ2-3	many	TGTGCCAGCAGTGCAAGGGGGTCGGCAGATACGCAGTATTTT	CASSARGSADTQYF
TRBV15	TRBD2	TRBJ2-7	many	TGTGCCACCAGCAGAGAGATAGCGGGAGGGTACGAGCAGTACTTC	CATSREIAGGYEQYF
TRBV4-2	TRBD1	TRBJ1-1	many	TGTGCCAGCAGCCAGGGGACAGGGGGCTGGACTGAAGCTTTCTTT	CASSQGTGGWTEAFF